Each of the 20 T cell receptor beta chains below was sequenced from the same sample in a study of cytomegalovirus exposure and HLA in healthy donors. PCR primers comprised 60 Vbeta and 13 Jbeta primers. Repertoires were generated with immunoSEQ multiplex PCR, while TCRdb's copy carries only in-frame clones and drops some. The sample consists of approximately 170,000 clones, 70% of them appearing once. The specimen sequenced was PBMCs. The receptors come from a man aged 18 to 30 in good health and CMV-seropositive.

The gene calls are TRBV5-1 and TRBJ2-1, with D possibly TRBD2 on 7 matching bases. Germline values: CDR1 SGHRS, CDR2 YFSETQ. Deletions cut 0 bases from V and 3 bases from J, with 13 bases between. This CDR3 has 16 residues. The CDR3 DNA follows: TGCGCCAGCAGCTTGGGTCGGGGGGCGGTCTACAATGAGCAGTTCTTC. It encodes CASSLGRGAVYNEQFF.

The gene calls are TRBV29-1 and TRBJ1-3; TRBD1 aligns across 8 bases. Trimming cost V 1 base and J 0 bases; bases outside gene matches: 2. This CDR3 is built from 15 residues. CDR1 and CDR2 from the germline V gene are SQVTM and ANQGSEA. The CDR3 is CSVEGTGNSGNTIYF. DNA of the CDR3: TGCAGCGTTGAAGGGACAGGGAACTCTGGAAACACCATATATTTT.

DNA for the CDR3: TGTGCCAGCAGCTTAGGGAAGCGGGAGATGGATGCAGATACGCAGTATTTT. Amino acid sequence: CASSLGKREMDADTQYF. This chain uses TRBV11-3 with TRBJ2-3; 8 nucleotides agree with TRBD2. V shed 1 base and J 4 bases; nucleotides not matched to a gene: 10. Germline lookup yields CDR1 SGHNT and CDR2 YENEEA. This CDR3 spans 17 amino acids.

The genes are TRBV30 and TRBJ1-2; 7 nucleotides agree with TRBD1. Germline values: CDR1 GTSNPN, CDR2 SVGIG (reference sequence). The length of the CDR3 is 14 residues. Trimming cost V 2 bases and J 1 base; bases outside gene matches: 4. CDR3 amino acids: CAWSWGQNNYGYTF. In nucleotides, the CDR3 is TGTGCCTGGAGTTGGGGACAGAATAACTATGGCTACACCTTC.

This clone has just a few counts. V usage is TRBV25-1 and J usage is TRBJ2-5; 7 bases are shared with TRBD2. Per the germline V gene, CDR1 is MGHDK and CDR2 is SYGVNS. This CDR3 spans 17 amino acids. Trimming cost V 7 bases and J 5 bases; bases outside gene matches: 19. The CDR3 DNA follows: TGTGCCAGCACCGGGGGGATAAAAAGGACATTCGGGGAGACCCAGTACTTC. Residues: CASTGGIKRTFGETQYF.

The chain joins TRBV5-6 to TRBJ2-1; 10 positions match TRBD2. The germline gives CDR1 SGHDT, CDR2 YYEEEE. There are 16 residues in the CDR3. The ends lost 1 base at V and 3 bases at J; junction bases unmatched: 4. The chain's CDR3 is CASSLTGTSVYNEQFF. DNA for the CDR3: TGTGCCAGCAGCTTGACCGGGACTAGCGTCTACAATGAGCAGTTCTTC.

This clone turned up a few times. The chain has TRBV6-5 and TRBJ2-7, with 7 bases that match TRBD2. Germline loops: CDR1 MNHEY, CDR2 SVGAGI. The CDR3 covers 12 residues. CDR3 DNA: TGTGCCAGCAGTTCGGTAGCGGGCGAGCAGTGCGTC. Encoded protein: CASSSVAGEQCV.

J is TRBJ2-6 and V is TRBV5-1; D may be TRBD2 (6 bases). The CDR3 spans 18 residues. Trimming removed 2 bases from V and 0 bases from J, with 15 bases in between. Per the germline V gene, CDR1 is SGHRS and CDR2 is YFSETQ. CDR3 sequence reads: CASSLVGRQSSGANVLTF. The CDR3 coding sequence is TGCGCCAGCAGCTTAGTCGGGAGACAGTCCTCTGGGGCCAACGTCCTGACTTTC.

This clone was detected once. The V gene is TRBV11-2, the J gene TRBJ2-3; D perhaps matches TRBD2 (5 bases). Trimming pared 1 base from V and 6 bases from J, leaving 20 bases between. This CDR3 region has 17 residues. In germline, CDR1 is SGHAT, CDR2 FQNNGV. CDR3 sequence reads: CASSLGNLEQRVDTQYF. In nucleotides, the CDR3 is TGTGCCAGCAGCTTAGGCAATTTGGAGCAGAGGGTTGATACGCAGTATTTT.

This clone was observed once. Other DNA sequences in the same sample also yield this CDR3. The chain couples TRBV28 to TRBJ1-2; D is perhaps TRBD1 (5 bases). The CDR3 loop spans 12 amino acids. The V and J ends lost 3 bases and 5 bases respectively, with 7 bases between them. CDR1 MDHEN and CDR2 SYDVKM come from the germline V gene. CDR3 in DNA: TGTGCCAGCAGTTTCCGGGGGTATGGCTACACCTTC. This sequence encodes CASSFRGYGYTF.

The chain carries TRBV19 and TRBJ1-2; TRBD1 aligns across 10 bases. The V gene's germline CDR1 is LNHDA and CDR2 SQIVND (reference sequence). The J segment lost 2 bases and the V segment lost 3 bases, leaving 3 bases of the junction unmatched. There are 15 residues in the CDR3. The CDR3 is CASSIRTGGNYGYTF. CDR3 DNA: TGTGCCAGTAGTATTCGGACAGGGGGAAACTATGGCTACACCTTC.

V gene TRBV1 combines with J gene TRBJ2-1; the table's TRBD2 call for D was not verified on the DNA. TRBV1 constitutes a pseudogene. This CDR3 region has 17 residues. CDR3 sequence reads: CTSSQEPLSGGALEQFF. The CDR3 DNA reads TGCACCAGCAGCCAAGAACCCCTTAGCGGGGGGGCCTTGGAGCAGTTCTTC.

The chain uses TRBV6-6 and TRBJ2-3, with D possibly matching TRBD1 (6 bases). V lost 6 bases, J lost 8 bases, and 15 bases lay in between. The CDR3 extends over 13 amino acids. Germline V lookup: CDR1 MNHNY, CDR2 SVGAGI (reference sequence). Here the CDR3 reads CASRVMLGGTQYF. CDR3 nucleotide sequence: TGTGCCAGCAGAGTTATGTTAGGGGGTACGCAGTATTTT.

There are a few counts of this clone. This chain uses TRBV6-6 with TRBJ1-5; 7 nucleotides match TRBD1. There are 13 residues in the CDR3. V shed 6 bases, J shed 7 bases, and the junction held 6 bases outside the gene matches. CDR1 and CDR2 from the germline V gene are MNHNY and SVGAGI (reference sequence). Here the CDR3 DNA reads TGTGCCAGCAGCGAACAGGGGCTCCAGCCCCAGCATTTT. Its protein product is CASSEQGLQPQHF.

This clone appeared once. Other DNA sequences within the sample encode an identical CDR3. This chain links TRBV29-1 with TRBJ1-1; D possibly corresponds to TRBD1 (6 bases). There are 11 residues in the CDR3. From germline, CDR1 is SQVTM and CDR2 ANQGSEA. V was cut by 3 bases and J by 4 bases, with 6 bases left in between. The CDR3 sequence: CSVEDSTEAFF. CDR3 bases: TGCAGCGTTGAGGACAGCACTGAAGCTTTCTTT.

The rearrangement uses TRBV29-1 and TRBJ1-2; 8 bases fit TRBD1. This CDR3 is 14 amino acids long. Germline CDR1 reads SQVTM; CDR2 reads ANQGSEA. V lost 2 bases to trimming and J lost 5 bases; unmatched junction nucleotides: 7. The CDR3: CSVERTGNPYGYTF. The CDR3 DNA is TGCAGCGTTGAAAGGACAGGGAACCCATATGGCTACACCTTC.

The chain joins TRBV7-6 to TRBJ2-1; tentatively, D is TRBD2 (6 bases). CDR1 SGHVS and CDR2 FNYEAQ come from the germline V gene. This CDR3 contains 15 residues. V lost 1 base to trimming and J lost 2 bases, with 9 bases between them. CDR3 region: CASSLDGGTYNEQFF. CDR3 DNA: TGTGCCAGCAGCTTAGACGGGGGAACCTACAATGAGCAGTTCTTC.

With respect to this clone: The junction shows a germline mismatch at one end, possibly a read error. V and J are TRBV7-7 and TRBJ2-1, with 10 bases identical to TRBD2. The CDR3 runs 16 residues. Germline lookup yields CDR1 SSHAT and CDR2 FNYEAQ (reference sequence). Written as DNA, the CDR3 is TGTGCTAGCAGGGCCGATAGCGGGAGGCCTTACAATGAGCAGTTCTTC. Translation: CASRADSGRPYNEQFF.

This rearrangement joins TRBV5-4 to TRBJ2-5, with 15 bases fitting TRBD2. Germline-derived CDR1 and CDR2 are SGHNT and YYREEE (reference sequence). V lost 3 bases to trimming and J lost 5 bases; unmatched junction nucleotides: 11. CDR3 length: 18 residues. The CDR3 here is CASSSSVGLAGGGETQYF. Written as DNA, the CDR3 is TGTGCCAGCAGCTCTTCCGTAGGACTAGCGGGAGGGGGGGAGACCCAGTACTTC.

In its sample, this clone was seen once. For the CDR3, the DNA is TGTGCCATCAGTGAAGACAGGAGGAGGACCGGGGAGCTGTTTTTT. Its translation: CAISEDRRRTGELFF. The chain is built from TRBV10-3 and TRBJ2-2; TRBD1 might be the D (6 bases). There are 15 residues in the CDR3. Germline V gene lookup returns CDR1 ENHRY and CDR2 SYGVKD. Trimming removed 3 bases from V and 5 bases from J, with 13 bases in between.